One sample yielded the 13 T cell receptor beta chains listed below, sequenced in a study of identical twins. One entry per CDR3 protein, called by TCRdb with MiXCR from the 5' RACE reads. This table holds 500,000 to 700,000 distinct CDR3 sequences, about 7.6% found once. This sample was also put to use in a study of yellow fever vaccine responses in identical twins.

The sequencing sample was made of PBMCs. These receptors came from a woman under 30 in good health.

The genes are TRBV12-5 and TRBJ1-6; 9 bases match TRBD1. CDR1 and CDR2 from the germline V gene are LGHNT and FRNRAP. Losses at the gene ends were 4 bases for V and 0 bases for J; bases not matched to a gene: 4. There are 17 residues in the CDR3. CDR3 protein: CASGSGQGSSYNSPLHF. The CDR3, as DNA: TGTGCTAGTGGTTCTGGACAGGGGAGCTCCTATAATTCACCCCTCCACTTT.

The chain employs TRBV6-5 and TRBJ1-1; D is possibly TRBD1 (6 bases). Germline-derived CDR1 and CDR2 are MNHEY and SVGAGI. The CDR3 is 15 amino acids. Deletions cut 2 bases from V and 5 bases from J, with 15 bases between. This CDR3 is CASSYNSGVGTEAFF. CDR3 sequence (DNA): TGTGCCAGCAGTTACAACTCAGGGGTGGGGACTGAAGCTTTCTTT.

This clonotype came up a few times. J is TRBJ2-1 and V is TRBV20-1, with a possible D match to TRBD2 (5 bases). The CDR3 is made up of 16 amino acids. CDR1 and CDR2 (germline): DFQATT, SNEGSKA (reference sequence). The V and J ends lost 0 bases and 8 bases respectively, with 20 bases between them. This CDR3 reads CSARDRVSVGVDEQFF. CDR3 nucleotide sequence: TGCAGTGCTAGAGATCGGGTTAGCGTAGGAGTAGATGAGCAGTTCTTC.

This clonotype has a handful of counts. The chain joins TRBV28 to TRBJ2-1; 8 nucleotides match TRBD2. The CDR3 is 15 amino acids. V shed 2 bases, J shed 4 bases, and the junction held 4 bases outside the gene matches. CDR1 is MDHEN, CDR2 SYDVKM, per germline. The CDR3 is CASSLISGVYNEQFF. CDR3 nucleotide sequence: TGTGCCAGCAGTTTAATTAGCGGGGTGTACAATGAGCAGTTCTTC. Full variable domain (rest looked up from reference TRBV28 and TRBJ2-1): DVKVTQSSRYLVKRTGEKVFLECVQDMDHENMFWYRQDPGLGLRLIYFSYDVKMKEKGDIPEGYSVSREKKERFSLILESASTNQTSMYLCASSLISGVYNEQFFGPGTRLTVL.

This clonotype showed up many times. This chain uses TRBV12-3 or TRBV12-4 with TRBJ1-1; no definite D call. V dropped 3 bases and J dropped 0 bases, with 14 bases sitting between them. The CDR3 loop spans 16 amino acids. In nucleotides, the CDR3 is TGTGCCAGCAGTTTTGGGTCGAACAGTTTGAACACTGAAGCTTTCTTT. This translates into CASSFGSNSLNTEAFF.

In its sample, this clonotype was seen many times. The rearrangement joins TRBV10-3 to TRBJ2-5, with TRBD1 identical over 9 bases. Per germline, CDR1 ENHRY and CDR2 SYGVKD. Trimming cost V 4 bases and J 3 bases; bases outside gene matches: 3. The length of the CDR3 is 14 residues. CDR3 DNA sequence: TGTGCCATCAGTGGCGGACAGGGGAAAGAGACCCAGTACTTC. Translated: CAISGGQGKETQYF.

The chain is built from TRBV11-2 and TRBJ2-1, with a possible D match to TRBD1 (7 bases). V shed 4 bases and J shed 9 bases, with 37 bases lying between them. Germline V gene sequence: CDR1 SGHAT, CDR2 FQNNGV. The CDR3 is 21 amino acids. The CDR3 DNA is TGTGCCAGCAGCTCTAGGGGGCGGGGCGGGACTTACCCTGAACAAGGAGGTGAGCAGTTCTTC. It translates to CASSSRGRGGTYPEQGGEQFF. Together with reference TRBV11-2 and TRBJ2-1, the CDR3 gives the full variable domain: EAGVAQSPRYKIIEKRQSVAFWCNPISGHATLYWYQQILGQGPKLLIQFQNNGVVDDSQLPKDRFSAERLKGVDSTLKIQPAKLEDSAVYLCASSSRGRGGTYPEQGGEQFFGPGTRLTVL.

This clonotype occurred many times. The V gene is TRBV7-9, the J gene TRBJ1-4, with D perhaps TRBD1 (5 bases). Trimming pared 4 bases from V and 0 bases from J, leaving 9 bases between. The CDR3 has 15 amino acids. CDR1 SEHNR and CDR2 FQNEAQ come from the germline V gene (reference sequence). Here the CDR3 reads CASSYQGATNEKLFF. The CDR3 coding sequence is TGTGCCAGCAGCTATCAGGGTGCAACTAATGAAAAACTGTTTTTT.

This clonotype was seen only a few times. The chain uses TRBV6-1 and TRBJ2-1; the match to TRBD2 covers 9 bases. V was pared by 6 bases and J by 10 bases, with 16 bases of the junction left unmatched. The germline V gene encodes CDR1 MNHNS and CDR2 SASEGT. The CDR3 runs 16 residues. The CDR3, as DNA: TGTGCCAGCAGCCCGCCCGGCGGGGGGGCTCGTTACGAGCAGTTCTTC. Protein sequence: CASSPPGGGARYEQFF.

This clonotype was observed at least ten times. The chain combines TRBV12-3 or TRBV12-4 with TRBJ2-1, with no clear D. V was clipped by 4 bases and J by 8 bases, with 6 bases between them. This CDR3 has 11 amino acids. The CDR3 sequence: CASSWADEQFF. CDR3 nucleotides: TGTGCCAGCAGTTGGGCGGATGAGCAGTTCTTC.

This clonotype was counted ten times or more. The junction and the germline gene differ at one end; a read error may be behind it. The chain couples TRBV6-5 to TRBJ1-5; D may be TRBD1 (5 bases). The germline V gene encodes CDR1 MNHEY and CDR2 SVGAGI. This CDR3 has 15 amino acids. This CDR3 reads CASSDSGHSNQPQHF. CDR3 coding DNA: TGTGCCAGCAGTGACTCGGGGCATAGCAATCAGCCCCAGCATTTT.

This clonotype was counted only a few times. This chain uses TRBV19 with TRBJ2-4; 14 nucleotides line up with TRBD2. This CDR3 region has 19 residues. V lost 5 bases to trimming and J lost 1 base; unmatched junction nucleotides: 10. The germline CDR1 and CDR2 sequences are LNHDA and SQIVND (reference sequence). The CDR3 sequence is CASSSSGLAGVGAKNIQYF. The CDR3 nucleotides read TGTGCCAGTAGTTCGTCGGGACTAGCGGGAGTTGGGGCCAAAAACATTCAGTACTTC. The variable domain in full, with the rest retrieved from reference TRBV19 and TRBJ2-4, is DGGITQSPKYLFRKEGQNVTLSCEQNLNHDAMYWYRQDPGQGLRLIYYSQIVNDFQKGDIAEGYSVSREKKESFPLTVTSAQKNPTAFYLCASSSSGLAGVGAKNIQYFGAGTRLSVL.

This clonotype was seen at least ten times. The rearrangement uses TRBV5-1 and TRBJ2-2; no clear D gene. CDR1 is SGHRS, CDR2 YFSETQ, per germline. CDR3 size: 14 residues. V was clipped by 2 bases and J by 5 bases, with 10 bases between them. CDR3: CASSFRSETGELFF. The CDR3 nucleotides are TGCGCCAGCAGCTTCAGAAGCGAGACCGGGGAGCTGTTTTTT.